This T cell receptor (beta chain) was observed in a study of T cells in Graves' hyperthyroidism and ophthalmopathy. Study results and caveats: Stable hyperthyroidism was told apart from ophthalmopathy by a model built on 13 V-J features. Peripheral blood also featured most of the thyroid clonotypes expanded above 0.001.

RNA transcripts gave rise to amplified TCR beta CDR3 regions. The HTBI primer set drove a first-round RT-PCR of the TCR CDR3. TCRdb re-analysed the multiplex PCR reads in MiXCR, keeping a single row per CDR3 protein. The table shows some 440,000 distinct CDR3 sequences, with 15% to 18% occurring only once. Patients aged 18 to 65 had newly diagnosed hyperthyroidism of under 2 months' duration. Diagnoses were made from clinical symptoms, serum measures (thyroxine and TRAb), thyroid ultrasound and orbital computed tomography. This clonotype has a count of ten or more. The antigen remains undetermined. The source material was blood. This clonotype originated in a woman younger than 35 with Graves' hyperthyroidism.

CDR3 nucleotide sequence: TGCGCCAGCAGCCTAGGGACAGACTCCTATAATTCACCCCTCCACTTT. Translation: CASSLGTDSYNSPLHF. The rearrangement joins TRBV5-1 to TRBJ1-6; 7 nucleotides match TRBD1. The CDR3 covers 16 residues. Germline values: CDR1 SGHRS, CDR2 YFSETQ. J lost 0 bases, V lost 4 bases, and 4 bases had no gene match.